The clone carrying this T cell receptor beta chain has just a few counts. The data were taken from a study of cytomegalovirus exposure and HLA in healthy donors. It was with 60 Vbeta and 13 Jbeta primers that the PCR ran. The table came from immunoSEQ multiplex PCR; TCRdb's copy has only in-frame clones and leaves some out. The sample holds roughly 140,000 clones; 70% to 80% are singletons and the top ten take 2% to 2.5%. Material: PBMCs. This clonotype was obtained from a woman under 30 in good health and CMV-seropositive.

The CDR3 is CASRSWGQNNSPLHF. CDR3 DNA: TGTGCCAGTAGGTCTTGGGGACAGAATAATTCACCCCTCCACTTT. The rearrangement joins TRBV19 to TRBJ1-6; 7 bases match TRBD1. V lost 6 bases to trimming and J lost 5 bases; unmatched junction nucleotides: 7. The germline V gene encodes CDR1 LNHDA and CDR2 SQIVND (reference sequence). The CDR3 runs 15 residues.